This TCR beta chain emerged from a study of CD8 T cells in ankylosing spondylitis. Points from the study as a whole: The authors found the disease-linked clones to be CD8+ and relatively rare in peripheral blood. Matched ankylosing spondylitis synovial fluid reportedly contained a significantly enriched population of disease-linked clones. Earlier literature documents some of the motif variants in reactive arthritis synovial fluid and blood.

Only a few counts were recorded for this clonotype. Its antigen is unknown. Each TCR beta library was made by quantitative 5'-RACE that incorporated molecular barcodes. From the 5' RACE reads, TCRdb called clonotypes with MiXCR, one entry per CDR3 protein. The sample yields 150,000 to 200,000 distinct CDR3 sequences, roughly a third seen once. This TCR was recovered from a male donor with ankylosing spondylitis. The sample consisted of synovial fluid, either unsorted or a sorted T cell fraction (not recorded which).

The CDR3 reads CASSQDPSNTDTQYF. The DNA of the CDR3 is TGTGCCAGCAGCCAAGATCCCAGTAACACAGATACGCAGTATTTT. The chain uses TRBV4-2 and TRBJ2-3; D is unresolved. Trimming removed 0 bases at V and 2 bases at J, with 9 bases between. Germline CDR1 LGHNA, CDR2 YNFKEQ. The CDR3 has 15 residues.